Sequencing of this TCR beta chain was carried out in a study of blood T cells in healthy people across ages. The CDR3 totals 13 residues. Trimming took 8 bases from V and 5 from J, leaving 15 bases between them. CDR1 MNHNS and CDR2 SASEGT come from the germline V gene. The authors ran a second PCR of about 7 to 11 cycles using a sample-barcoded 5' primer and a J-beta primer mix. Every sample returned 3 million or more CDR3-containing paired-end reads. Each CDR3 protein is one row after TCRdb ran MiXCR on the 5' RACE reads. The data hold 650,000 to 950,000 distinct CDR3 sequences, with 40% to 50% observed a single time.

This receptor was obtained from a man in his sixties in good health. V gene TRBV6-1 combines with J gene TRBJ2-5; D might be TRBD2 (6 bases). What was sequenced was blood. CDR3 DNA sequence: TGTGCCAGCGATGGGGGGTTGACGGAGACCCAGTACTTC. Translating gives CASDGGLTETQYF.